The 24 T cell receptor beta chains listed next were all sequenced from one sample in a study of a mutant IDH1 vaccine in newly diagnosed glioma. Their target antigens are unknown. Documented time point: week 5, during vaccination. Vaccinated patients received 300 ug of mutant IDH1 20-mer peptide per dose, with topical imiquimod. Clones were read by immunoSEQ multiplex PCR, and TCRdb kept only the in-frame ones, dropping some. This sample carries 70,000 to 90,000 clones, 90% to 95% of them seen once, and the ten largest clones take under 0.6%. The sample was PBMCs, taken from a glioma patient whose treatment included an IDH1 peptide vaccine. The receptors come from a woman aged 50 to 65 with glioma.

The rearrangement joins TRBV9 to TRBJ1-6; possibly TRBD1 for D (6 bases). Deletions cut 3 bases from V and 11 bases from J, with 15 bases between. The CDR3 loop spans 14 amino acids. The V gene's germline CDR1 is SGDLS and CDR2 YYNGEE. CDR3 sequence reads: CASSALDRSAPLHF. In DNA, the CDR3 is TGTGCCAGCAGCGCCCTGGACAGATCGGCACCCCTCCACTTT. The full variable domain, completed using reference TRBV9 and TRBJ1-6, is DSGVTQTPKHLITATGQRVTLRCSPRSGDLSVYWYQQSLDQGLQFLIQYYNGEERAKGNILERFSAQQFPDLHSELNLSSLELGDSALYFCASSALDRSAPLHFGNGTRLTVT.

The chain employs TRBV7-3 and TRBJ2-2; 8 nucleotides match TRBD2. The germline gives CDR1 SGHTA, CDR2 FQGTGA. The CDR3 contains 16 residues. The V and J ends lost 5 bases and 2 bases, in that order; junction bases with no gene match: 7. The chain's CDR3 is CASSPYSGANTGELFF. CDR3 nucleotides: TGTGCCAGCAGCCCATATAGCGGGGCTAACACCGGGGAGCTGTTTTTT.

The rearrangement uses TRBV10-2 and TRBJ2-5, with 9 nucleotides matching TRBD2. With the DNA end fitting TRBJ2-7 better, the J assignment may be wrong. CDR1 is WSHSY, CDR2 SAAADI, per germline. The CDR3 is 15 amino acids. CDR3 residues: CASRDAGLAAYEQYF. DNA of the CDR3: TGCGCCAGCAGGGACGCGGGACTAGCAGCCTACGAGCAGTACTTC.

The chain carries TRBV29-1 and TRBJ2-5, with D possibly being TRBD1 or TRBD2 (6 bases each). Germline V gene sequence: CDR1 SQVTM, CDR2 ANQGSEA. V shed 6 bases and J shed 0 bases, with 8 bases lying between them. The CDR3 spans 12 residues. CDR3 DNA: TGCAGCGTCGGGGGCCACCAAGAGACCCAGTACTTC. This translates into CSVGGHQETQYF.

The chain joins TRBV19 to TRBJ2-5; maybe TRBD1 (6 bases). Germline V lookup: CDR1 LNHDA, CDR2 SQIVND (reference sequence). CDR3 size: 14 residues. Between the trimmed V and J ends, which lost 4 bases and 4 bases, there was a span of 13 bases. This CDR3 is CASSRRTDGETQYF. The CDR3 DNA reads as TGTGCCAGTAGTAGGCGGACAGACGGAGAGACCCAGTACTTC.

This rearrangement joins TRBV6-1 to TRBJ1-6; D is ambiguous. V gave up 6 bases and J gave up 15 bases, with 15 bases separating them. Germline lookup yields CDR1 MNHNS and CDR2 SASEGT. The CDR3 covers 12 residues. CDR3 nucleotides: TGTGCCAGCAGGGTCCCCTCTTTGATCCTCCACTTT. This translates into CASRVPSLILHF.

CDR3 bases: TGTGCCTGGAGAGGAGACAGGGATACCGGGGAGCTGTTTTTT. It codes for CAWRGDRDTGELFF. The chain combines TRBV30 with TRBJ2-2, with 7 bases identical to TRBD1. V trimming: 3 bases; J trimming: 5 bases; junction bases outside the gene matches: 6. The germline gives CDR1 GTSNPN, CDR2 SVGIG (reference sequence). The CDR3 is 14 residues long.

The chain uses TRBV7-8 and TRBJ2-7, with 8 bases fitting TRBD1. This CDR3 is 15 amino acids long. The germline gives CDR1 SGHVS, CDR2 FQNEAQ. The V and J ends lost 6 bases and 3 bases, in that order; junction bases with no gene match: 10. The CDR3 nucleotides are TGTGCCAGCAGGCTAGGGACAGGATTATACTACGAGCAGTACTTC. This gives the protein CASRLGTGLYYEQYF.

The CDR3 nucleotides read TGTGCCAGCAGCTTAGCGCTCTACGCCTCTGGAAACACCATATATTTT. Its protein is CASSLALYASGNTIYF. The V and J genes are TRBV7-9 and TRBJ1-3; no clear D gene. This CDR3 comprises 16 residues. CDR1 is SEHNR and CDR2 is FQNEAQ in the germline V gene (reference sequence). Trimming took off 0 bases at V and 0 bases at J, with 9 bases between the two ends. Supplemented by reference TRBV7-9 and TRBJ1-3, the full variable domain reads DTGVSQNPRHKITKRGQNVTFRCDPISEHNRLYWYRQTLGQGPEFLTYFQNEAQLEKSRLLSDRFSAERPKGSFSTLEIQRTEQGDSAMYLCASSLALYASGNTIYFGEGSWLTVV.

As DNA, the CDR3 is TGCGCCAGCAGCTTGATCAGGGGAGGAAACACTGAAGCTTTCTTT. It translates to CASSLIRGGNTEAFF. The chain employs TRBV5-1 and TRBJ1-1, with D possibly matching TRBD1 (6 bases). V dropped 1 base and J dropped 2 bases, with 12 bases sitting between them. CDR1 and CDR2 (germline): SGHRS, YFSETQ. This CDR3 contains 15 residues.

The chain links TRBV9 to TRBJ1-2; D is undetermined. Germline lookup yields CDR1 SGDLS and CDR2 YYNGEE. The CDR3 length is 11 residues. Between the trimmed V and J ends, which lost 0 bases and 10 bases, there was a span of 7 bases. The CDR3 DNA is TGTGCCAGCAGCGTAGTAGTTCTCTACACCTTC. Encoded protein: CASSVVVLYTF. Drawing the rest from reference TRBV9 and TRBJ1-2, the complete variable domain is DSGVTQTPKHLITATGQRVTLRCSPRSGDLSVYWYQQSLDQGLQFLIQYYNGEERAKGNILERFSAQQFPDLHSELNLSSLELGDSALYFCASSVVVLYTFGSGTRLTVV.

J is TRBJ1-1 and V is TRBV18; 7 bases are a match to TRBD1. Germline V CDR1 and CDR2: KGHSH, LQKENI. CDR3 length: 14 amino acids. V was pared by 6 bases and J by 5 bases, with 9 bases of the junction left unmatched. Here the CDR3 DNA reads TGTGCCAGCTCGGTGACAGGGTTAAAAACTGAAGCTTTCTTT. It specifies CASSVTGLKTEAFF.

The chain uses TRBV5-4 and TRBJ1-1, with D hard to call. Germline V gives CDR1 SGHNT, CDR2 YYREEE (reference sequence). V lost 0 bases to trimming and J lost 3 bases, with 12 bases between them. The CDR3 has 15 residues. As DNA, the CDR3 is TGTGCCAGCAGCTTGGCTCGGACGGGATACACTGAAGCTTTCTTT. This gives the protein CASSLARTGYTEAFF.

The chain joins TRBV18 to TRBJ2-7, with a tentative D call TRBD1 (5 bases). This CDR3 spans 13 amino acids. CDR1 and CDR2 (germline): KGHSH, LQKENI. The ends were cut back, 4 bases at V and 3 bases at J, with 10 bases in the middle. The CDR3 loop is CASSLQQDYEQYF. For the CDR3, the DNA is TGTGCCAGCTCACTACAACAGGACTACGAGCAGTACTTC.

V gene TRBV5-1 combines with J gene TRBJ1-3; TRBD1 matches 11 bases. The V and J ends lost 2 bases and 2 bases, in that order; junction bases with no gene match: 6. CDR1 and CDR2 from the germline V gene are SGHRS and YFSETQ. The CDR3 length is 17 residues. The CDR3, as DNA: TGCGCCAGCAGCTTTGGACAGGGGGCATTAACTGGAAACACCATATATTTT. Translated, it gives CASSFGQGALTGNTIYF.

The chain carries TRBV11-2 and TRBJ2-7; D is ambiguous. V dropped 1 base and J dropped 4 bases, with 5 bases sitting between them. The CDR3 has 12 amino acids. Germline loops: CDR1 SGHAT, CDR2 FQNNGV. The chain's CDR3 is CASSLGQYEQYF. CDR3 DNA sequence: TGTGCCAGCAGCTTAGGTCAGTACGAGCAGTACTTC.

The genes are TRBV28 and TRBJ2-6, with unresolved D. With 9 bases removed from V and 0 bases from J, the gap between germline ends came to 12 bases. The CDR3 is made up of 15 amino acids. CDR1 MDHEN and CDR2 SYDVKM come from the germline V gene. The CDR3 spells CASLDAASGANVLTF. The CDR3 DNA reads TGTGCCAGTTTGGACGCGGCCTCTGGGGCCAACGTCCTGACTTTC.

There are a few counts of this clone. V is TRBV6-1 and J is TRBJ2-7, with D possibly matching TRBD2 (6 bases). Germline CDR1 and CDR2: MNHNS and SASEGT. Between the trimmed V and J ends, which lost 3 bases and 0 bases, there was a span of 12 bases. The CDR3 totals 15 residues. CDR3 bases: TGTGCCAGCAGTGAGGCCGACGGGAGCTCCTACGAGCAGTACTTC. Translated: CASSEADGSSYEQYF.

The chain couples TRBV15 to TRBJ1-5, with no clear D. V was trimmed by 3 bases and J by 6 bases, leaving 6 bases between them. The germline V gene has CDR1 LNHNV and CDR2 YYDKDF (reference sequence). The CDR3 has 12 residues. Written as DNA, the CDR3 is TGTGCCACCAGCAGGTCGGGTCAGCCCCAGCATTTT. Translation: CATSRSGQPQHF. The entire variable domain, with the rest obtained from reference TRBV15 and TRBJ1-5, is as follows: DAMVIQNPRYQVTQFGKPVTLSCSQTLNHNVMYWYQQKSSQAPKLLFHYYDKDFNNEADTPDNFQSRRPNTSFCFLDIRSPGLGDTAMYLCATSRSGQPQHFGDGTRLSIL.

This clone turned up a few times. The CDR3 nucleotides are TGTGCTAGTGGTTTCCTCCGCGAGCAGTACTTC. Translated: CASGFLREQYF. V is TRBV12-5 and J is TRBJ2-7, with no clear D. Germline V CDR1 and CDR2: LGHNT, FRNRAP. This CDR3 is built from 11 residues. V was trimmed by 3 bases and J by 6 bases, leaving 6 bases between them. The whole variable domain, remainder taken from reference TRBV12-5 and TRBJ2-7, is DARVTQTPRHKVTEMGQEVTMRCQPILGHNTVFWYRQTMMQGLELLAYFRNRAPLDDSGMPKDRFSAEMPDATLATLKIQPSEPRDSAVYFCASGFLREQYFGPGTRLTVT.

The chain is built from TRBV7-9 and TRBJ1-2; a weak D match, TRBD1 (5 bases). Trimming shortened V by 8 bases and J by 2 bases, and 9 bases separated the two germline ends. Looked up from germline, CDR1 is SEHNR and CDR2 is FQNEAQ (reference sequence). The CDR3 runs to 12 residues. CDR3 nucleotides: TGTGCCAGCGGGGGAGAGAACTATGGCTACACCTTC. As protein: CASGGENYGYTF.

The J gene is TRBJ1-4, the V gene TRBV12-5; TRBD1 agrees at 11 bases. CDR3 length equals 15 residues. The junction had 3 bases not matched to a gene; V was cut back by 2 bases and J by 7 bases. Germline loops: CDR1 LGHNT, CDR2 FRNRAP. The CDR3 DNA reads TGTGCTAGTGGTTTGACCGGACAGGGGGCTGAAAAACTGTTTTTT. Its translation: CASGLTGQGAEKLFF.

The chain couples TRBV18 to TRBJ2-5; D unresolved. Germline values: CDR1 KGHSH, CDR2 LQKENI. The CDR3 sequence is 11 residues long. Trimming cost V 4 bases and J 2 bases, with 2 bases left between them. The CDR3 nucleotides are TGTGCCAGCTCACTTCAAGAGACCCAGTACTTC. Residues: CASSLQETQYF.

This chain uses TRBV19 with TRBJ2-4, with D perhaps matching TRBD1 or TRBD2 (7 bases each). Germline CDR1 is LNHDA and CDR2 is SQIVND (reference sequence). Trimming shortened V by 6 bases and J by 0 bases, and 15 bases separated the two germline ends. The CDR3 loop spans 16 amino acids. CDR3 bases: TGTGCCAGTAGAGCGGGACAGAGATTAGCCAAAAACATTCAGTACTTC. Protein sequence: CASRAGQRLAKNIQYF. The full variable domain, in which reference TRBV19 and TRBJ2-4 provide the parts outside the CDR3, is DGGITQSPKYLFRKEGQNVTLSCEQNLNHDAMYWYRQDPGQGLRLIYYSQIVNDFQKGDIAEGYSVSREKKESFPLTVTSAQKNPTAFYLCASRAGQRLAKNIQYFGAGTRLSVL.